This TCR beta chain was observed in a study of T cell responses to AZD1222 COVID-19 vaccine. On the study more broadly: Doses given second, at about 4 or about 12 weeks, were pooled.

Study results and limitations: Of the AZD1222 recipients, only 5 or 6 were seropositive at baseline. Nearly half of spike-specific TCRs reportedly target variant regions that are unmutated in the B.1.351 and B.1.1.7 variants.

Clones were sequenced by immunoSEQ multiplex PCR, and TCRdb holds only the in-frame ones, with some missing. In the table there are some 170,000 clones, 70% to 90% of which are singletons. Remarks on this clone: Antigen: not known.

The sequence came from an adult in good health. This material consisted of peripheral blood, taken on day 0 of AZD1222 vaccination.

For the CDR3, the DNA is TGTGCCAGTAGTCCCGGGACAGGCAGCGGTCAGCCCCAGCATTTT. This sequence encodes CASSPGTGSGQPQHF. This sequence joins TRBV19 and TRBJ1-5; 8 bases match TRBD1. The CDR3 runs to 15 residues. Unmatched junction bases numbered 9, after V lost 5 bases and J lost 6 bases. CDR1 is LNHDA and CDR2 is SQIVND in the germline V gene (reference sequence).